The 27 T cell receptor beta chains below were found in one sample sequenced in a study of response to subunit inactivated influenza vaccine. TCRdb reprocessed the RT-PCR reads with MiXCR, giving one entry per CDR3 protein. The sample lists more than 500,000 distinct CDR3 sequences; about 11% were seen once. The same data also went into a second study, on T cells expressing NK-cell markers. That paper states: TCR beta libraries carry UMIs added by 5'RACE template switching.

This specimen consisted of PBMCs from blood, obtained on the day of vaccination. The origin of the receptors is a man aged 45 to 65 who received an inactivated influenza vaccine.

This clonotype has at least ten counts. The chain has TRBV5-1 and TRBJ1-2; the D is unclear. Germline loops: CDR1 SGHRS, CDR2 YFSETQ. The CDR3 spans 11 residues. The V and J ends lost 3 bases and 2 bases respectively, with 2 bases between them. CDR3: CASSSNYGYTF. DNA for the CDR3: TGCGCCAGCAGCTCGAACTATGGCTACACCTTC.

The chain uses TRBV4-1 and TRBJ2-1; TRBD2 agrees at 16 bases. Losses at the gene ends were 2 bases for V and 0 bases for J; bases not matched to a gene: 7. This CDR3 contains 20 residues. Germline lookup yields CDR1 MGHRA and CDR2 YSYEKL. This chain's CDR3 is CASSQHTGTSGRASYNEQFF. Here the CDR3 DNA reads TGCGCCAGCAGCCAACATACCGGGACTAGCGGGAGGGCCTCCTACAATGAGCAGTTCTTC.

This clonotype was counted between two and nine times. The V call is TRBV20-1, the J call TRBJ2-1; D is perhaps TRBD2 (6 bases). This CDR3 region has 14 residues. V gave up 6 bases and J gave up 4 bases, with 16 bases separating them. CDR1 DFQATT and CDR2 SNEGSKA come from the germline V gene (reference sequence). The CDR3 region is CSATGTEYYNEQFF. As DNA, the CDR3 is TGCAGTGCGACCGGGACTGAATATTACAATGAGCAGTTCTTC.

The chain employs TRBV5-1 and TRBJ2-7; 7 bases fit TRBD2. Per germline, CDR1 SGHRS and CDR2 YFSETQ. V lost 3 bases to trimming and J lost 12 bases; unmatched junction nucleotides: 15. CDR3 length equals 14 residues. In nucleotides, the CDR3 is TGCGCCAGCAGCTCCGGGACTACCGTACTGGGGTGGTACTTC. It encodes CASSSGTTVLGWYF.

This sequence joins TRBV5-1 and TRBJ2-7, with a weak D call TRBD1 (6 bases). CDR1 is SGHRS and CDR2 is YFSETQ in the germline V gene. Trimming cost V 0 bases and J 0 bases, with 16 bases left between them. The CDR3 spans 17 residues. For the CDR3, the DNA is TGCGCCAGCAGCTTGGCCAAGGGGACATTGATCTCCTACGAGCAGTACTTC. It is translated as CASSLAKGTLISYEQYF.

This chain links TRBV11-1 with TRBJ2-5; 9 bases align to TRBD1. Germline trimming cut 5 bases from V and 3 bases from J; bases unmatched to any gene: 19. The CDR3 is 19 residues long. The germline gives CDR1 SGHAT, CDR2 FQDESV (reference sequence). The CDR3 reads CASSGNRGRGLGIKETQYF. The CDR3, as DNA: TGTGCCAGCAGCGGAAACAGGGGGCGAGGACTAGGCATCAAAGAGACCCAGTACTTC.

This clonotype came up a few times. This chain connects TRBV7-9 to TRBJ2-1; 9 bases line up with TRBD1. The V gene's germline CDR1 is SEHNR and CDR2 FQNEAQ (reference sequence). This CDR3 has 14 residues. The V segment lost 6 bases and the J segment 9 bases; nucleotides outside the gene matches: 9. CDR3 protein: CASRPNTGGGEQFF. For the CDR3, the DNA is TGTGCCAGCAGACCAAATACAGGGGGCGGTGAGCAGTTCTTC.

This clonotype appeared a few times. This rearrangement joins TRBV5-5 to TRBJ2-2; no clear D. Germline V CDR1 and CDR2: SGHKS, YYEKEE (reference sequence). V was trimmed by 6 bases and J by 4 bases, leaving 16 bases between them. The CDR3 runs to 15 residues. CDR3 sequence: CASTLRRVGTGELFF. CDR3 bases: TGTGCCAGCACCCTACGCCGGGTCGGCACCGGGGAGCTGTTTTTT.

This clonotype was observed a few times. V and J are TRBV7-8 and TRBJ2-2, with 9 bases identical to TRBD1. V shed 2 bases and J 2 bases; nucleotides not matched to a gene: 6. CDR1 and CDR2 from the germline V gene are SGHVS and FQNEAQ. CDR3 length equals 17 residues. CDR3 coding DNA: TGTGCCAGCAGCTTACCCGACAGGGGGGTAAACACCGGGGAGCTGTTTTTT. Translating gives CASSLPDRGVNTGELFF. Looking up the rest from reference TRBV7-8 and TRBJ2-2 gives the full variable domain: GAGVSQSPRYKVAKRGQDVALRCDPISGHVSLFWYQQALGQGPEFLTYFQNEAQLDKSGLPSDRFFAERPEGSVSTLKIQRTQQEDSAVYLCASSLPDRGVNTGELFFGEGSRLTVL.

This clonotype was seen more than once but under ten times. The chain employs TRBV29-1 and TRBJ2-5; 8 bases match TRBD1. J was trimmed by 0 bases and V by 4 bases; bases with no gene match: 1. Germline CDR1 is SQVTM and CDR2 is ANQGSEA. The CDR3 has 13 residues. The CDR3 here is CSVGQGYQETQYF. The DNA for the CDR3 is TGCAGCGTTGGACAGGGGTACCAAGAGACCCAGTACTTC.

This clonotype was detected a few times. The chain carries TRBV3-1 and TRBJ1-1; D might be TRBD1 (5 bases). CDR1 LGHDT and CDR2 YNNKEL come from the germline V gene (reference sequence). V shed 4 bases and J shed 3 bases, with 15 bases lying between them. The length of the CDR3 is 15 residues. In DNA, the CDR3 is TGTGCCAGCAGCCGAGGGGTATCTTCGGACACTGAAGCTTTCTTT. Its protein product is CASSRGVSSDTEAFF. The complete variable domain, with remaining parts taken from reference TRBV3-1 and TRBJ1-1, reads DTAVSQTPKYLVTQMGNDKSIKCEQNLGHDTMYWYKQDSKKFLKIMFSYNNKELIINETVPNRFSPKSPDKAHLNLHINSLELGDSAVYFCASSRGVSSDTEAFFGQGTRLTVV.

Here the CDR3 reads CASSQGSSWGAKNIQYF. CDR3 sequence (DNA): TGTGCCAGCAGCCAAGGTTCGTCGTGGGGGGCCAAAAACATTCAGTACTTC. The V call is TRBV3-1, the J call TRBJ2-4; either TRBD1 or TRBD2 may fit D (5 bases each). Trimming pared 1 base from V and 1 base from J, leaving 14 bases between. CDR1 and CDR2 (germline): LGHDT, YNNKEL (reference sequence). The CDR3 totals 17 residues.

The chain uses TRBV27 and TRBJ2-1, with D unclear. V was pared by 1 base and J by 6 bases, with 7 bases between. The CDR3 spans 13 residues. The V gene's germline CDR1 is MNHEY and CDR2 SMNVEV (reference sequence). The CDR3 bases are TGTGCCAGCAGTTTATTATCTATCAATGAGCAGTTCTTC. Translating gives CASSLLSINEQFF.

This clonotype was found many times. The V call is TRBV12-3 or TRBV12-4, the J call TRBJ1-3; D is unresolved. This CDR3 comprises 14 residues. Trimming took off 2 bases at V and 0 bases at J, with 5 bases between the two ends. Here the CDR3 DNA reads TGTGCCAGCAGTTTATCCGGCTCTGGAAACACCATATATTTT. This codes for CASSLSGSGNTIYF.

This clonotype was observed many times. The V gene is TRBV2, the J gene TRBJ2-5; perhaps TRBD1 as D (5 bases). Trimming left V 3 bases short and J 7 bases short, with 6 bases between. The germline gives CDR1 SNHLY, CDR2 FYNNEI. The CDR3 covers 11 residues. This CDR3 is CASSDQGTQYF. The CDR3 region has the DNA TGTGCCAGCAGTGATCAGGGGACCCAGTACTTC. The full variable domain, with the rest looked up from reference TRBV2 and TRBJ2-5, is EPEVTQTPSHQVTQMGQEVILRCVPISNHLYFYWYRQILGQKVEFLVSFYNNEISEKSEIFDDQFSVERPDGSNFTLKIRSTKLEDSAMYFCASSDQGTQYFGPGTRLLVL.

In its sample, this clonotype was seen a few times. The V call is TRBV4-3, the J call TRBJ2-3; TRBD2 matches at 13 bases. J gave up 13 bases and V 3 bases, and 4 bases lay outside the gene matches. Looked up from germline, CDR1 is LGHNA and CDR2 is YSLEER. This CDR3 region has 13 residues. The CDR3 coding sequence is TGCGCCAGCAGCCATGGGACTAGCGGGACTGAGTATTTT. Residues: CASSHGTSGTEYF.

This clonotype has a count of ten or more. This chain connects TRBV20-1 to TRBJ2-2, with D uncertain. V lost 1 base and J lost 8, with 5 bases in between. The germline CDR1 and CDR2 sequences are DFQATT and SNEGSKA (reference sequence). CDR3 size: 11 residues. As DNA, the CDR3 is TGCAGTGCTAGAGTTATGGGGGAGCTGTTTTTT. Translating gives CSARVMGELFF.

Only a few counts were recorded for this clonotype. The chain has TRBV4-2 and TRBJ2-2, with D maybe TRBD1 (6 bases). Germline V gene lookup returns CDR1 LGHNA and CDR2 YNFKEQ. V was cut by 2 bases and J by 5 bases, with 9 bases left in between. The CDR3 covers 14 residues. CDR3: CASSQLGATGELFF. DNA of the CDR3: TGTGCCAGCAGCCAACTGGGGGCGACCGGGGAGCTGTTTTTT.

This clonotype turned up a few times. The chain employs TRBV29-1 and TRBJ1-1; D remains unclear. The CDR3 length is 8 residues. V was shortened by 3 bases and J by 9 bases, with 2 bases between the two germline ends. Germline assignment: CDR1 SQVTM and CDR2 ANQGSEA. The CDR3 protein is CSVEQAFF. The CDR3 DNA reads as TGCAGCGTTGAGCAAGCTTTCTTT. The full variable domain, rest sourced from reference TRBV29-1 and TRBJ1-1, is SAVISQKPSRDICQRGTSLTIQCQVDSQVTMMFWYRQQPGQSLTLIATANQGSEATYESGFVIDKFPISRPNLTFSTLTVSNMSPEDSSIYLCSVEQAFFGQGTRLTVV.

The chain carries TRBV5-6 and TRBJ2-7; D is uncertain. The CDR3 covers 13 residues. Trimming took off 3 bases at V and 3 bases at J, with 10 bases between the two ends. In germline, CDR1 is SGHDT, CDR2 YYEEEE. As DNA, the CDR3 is TGTGCCAGCAGCTCATTCCAGCTCTACGAGCAGTACTTC. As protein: CASSSFQLYEQYF.

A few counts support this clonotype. The CDR3 coding sequence is TGTGCCAGCAGTGCACAGGTAAGGGATCAGCCCCAGCATTTT. Amino acid sequence: CASSAQVRDQPQHF. The V gene is TRBV2, the J gene TRBJ1-5; a weak D match, TRBD1 (5 bases). Germline V lookup: CDR1 SNHLY, CDR2 FYNNEI. CDR3 length: 14 amino acids. The V end lost 4 bases, the J end lost 5 bases, and 12 bases lay between the germline ends.

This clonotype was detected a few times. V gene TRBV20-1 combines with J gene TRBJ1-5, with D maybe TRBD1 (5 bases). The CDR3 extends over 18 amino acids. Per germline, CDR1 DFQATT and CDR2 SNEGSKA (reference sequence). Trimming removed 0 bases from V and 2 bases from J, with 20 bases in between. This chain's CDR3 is CSARDLGFGLGGNQPQHF. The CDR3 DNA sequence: TGCAGTGCTAGAGATCTCGGTTTCGGGTTGGGGGGCAATCAGCCCCAGCATTTT.

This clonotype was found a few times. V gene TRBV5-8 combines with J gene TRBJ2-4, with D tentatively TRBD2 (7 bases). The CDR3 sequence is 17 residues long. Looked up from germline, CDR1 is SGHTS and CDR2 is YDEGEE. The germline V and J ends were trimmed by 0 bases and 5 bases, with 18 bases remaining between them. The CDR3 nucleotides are TGTGCCAGCAGCTTGGCAGGTGGGGGGGGCGCCCAAAACATTCAGTACTTC. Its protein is CASSLAGGGGAQNIQYF.

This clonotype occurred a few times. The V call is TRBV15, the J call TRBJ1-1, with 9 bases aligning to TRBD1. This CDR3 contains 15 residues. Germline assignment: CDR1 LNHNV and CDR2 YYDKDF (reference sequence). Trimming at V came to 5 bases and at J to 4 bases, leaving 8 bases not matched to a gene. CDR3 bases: TGTGCCACCAGCGGAGGACAGGGGTCGATCACTGAAGCTTTCTTT. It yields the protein CATSGGQGSITEAFF.

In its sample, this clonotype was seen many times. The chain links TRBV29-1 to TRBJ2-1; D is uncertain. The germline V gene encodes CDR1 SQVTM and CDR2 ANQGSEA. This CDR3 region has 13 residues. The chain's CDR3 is CSAHRAPGNEQFF. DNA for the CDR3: TGCAGTGCCCACCGGGCCCCTGGCAATGAGCAGTTCTTC.

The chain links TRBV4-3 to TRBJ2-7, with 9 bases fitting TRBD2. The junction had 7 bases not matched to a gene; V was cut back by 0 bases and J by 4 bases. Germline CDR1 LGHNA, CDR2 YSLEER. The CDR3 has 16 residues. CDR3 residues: CASSQDHSGRGYEQYF. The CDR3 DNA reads TGCGCCAGCAGCCAAGATCATAGCGGGAGAGGATACGAGCAGTACTTC.

The CDR3 loop is CASSLAGHLSYEQYF. The DNA of the CDR3 is TGTGCCAGCAGTTTAGCGGGACACCTCTCCTACGAGCAGTACTTC. The chain recombines TRBV28 with TRBJ2-7; D tentatively fits TRBD1 or TRBD2 (6 bases each). Germline V gene sequence: CDR1 MDHEN, CDR2 SYDVKM. V shed 2 bases and J shed 0 bases, with 11 bases lying between them. This CDR3 comprises 15 residues. The complete variable domain, with remaining parts taken from reference TRBV28 and TRBJ2-7, reads DVKVTQSSRYLVKRTGEKVFLECVQDMDHENMFWYRQDPGLGLRLIYFSYDVKMKEKGDIPEGYSVSREKKERFSLILESASTNQTSMYLCASSLAGHLSYEQYFGPGTRLTVT.